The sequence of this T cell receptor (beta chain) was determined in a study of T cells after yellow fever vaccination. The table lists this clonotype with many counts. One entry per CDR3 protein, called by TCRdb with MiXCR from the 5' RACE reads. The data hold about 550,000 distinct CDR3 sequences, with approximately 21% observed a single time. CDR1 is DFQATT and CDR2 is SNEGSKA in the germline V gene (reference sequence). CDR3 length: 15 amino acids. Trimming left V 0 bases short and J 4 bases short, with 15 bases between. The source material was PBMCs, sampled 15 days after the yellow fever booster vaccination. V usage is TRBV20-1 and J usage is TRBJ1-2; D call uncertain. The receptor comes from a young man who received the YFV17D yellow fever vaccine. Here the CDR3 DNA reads TGCAGTGCTAGAGATTATCGGCCTAGCGGCTATGGCTACACCTTC. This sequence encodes CSARDYRPSGYGYTF.